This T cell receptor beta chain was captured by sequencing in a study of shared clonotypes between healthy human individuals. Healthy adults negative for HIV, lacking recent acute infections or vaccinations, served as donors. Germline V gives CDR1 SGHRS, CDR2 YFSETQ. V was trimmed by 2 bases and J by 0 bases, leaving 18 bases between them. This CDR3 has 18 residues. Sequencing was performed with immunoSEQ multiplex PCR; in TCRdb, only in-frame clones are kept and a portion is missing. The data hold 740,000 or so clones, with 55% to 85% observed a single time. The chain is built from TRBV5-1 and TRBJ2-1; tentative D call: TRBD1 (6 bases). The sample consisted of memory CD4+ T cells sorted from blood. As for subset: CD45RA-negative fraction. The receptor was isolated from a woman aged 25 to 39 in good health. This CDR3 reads CASSLLQGRRSSYNEQFF. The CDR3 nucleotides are TGCGCCAGCAGCTTATTACAGGGACGCCGGAGCTCCTACAATGAGCAGTTCTTC.